This T cell receptor beta chain originates from a study of T cells after yellow fever vaccination. CDR1 MNHEY and CDR2 SVGEGT come from the germline V gene. This CDR3 has 15 residues. Trimming shortened V by 6 bases and J by 2 bases, and 15 bases separated the two germline ends. This clonotype showed up many times. One entry per CDR3 protein results from TCRdb running MiXCR on the 5' RACE reads. The sample lists 150,000 or so distinct CDR3 sequences; under 8% were seen once. The V and J genes are TRBV6-2 or TRBV6-3 and TRBJ2-3; D perhaps matches TRBD2 (5 bases). This material consisted of CD4+ T cells sorted from PBMCs, taken 10 days after the yellow fever booster vaccination. The receptor was derived from a man aged 30-40 years who received the YFV17D yellow fever vaccine. The CDR3 sequence is CASSPLGDDTDTQYF. CDR3 coding DNA: TGTGCCAGCAGCCCACTAGGTGACGACACAGATACGCAGTATTTT.